These 18 T cell receptor beta chains were all obtained from the same sample, sequenced in a study of cytomegalovirus exposure and HLA in healthy donors. Both 60 Vbeta primers and 13 Jbeta primers went into the PCR. Here immunoSEQ multiplex PCR was the method, and the copy in TCRdb shows in-frame clones only, minus some. The table lists about 170,000 clones. Sequenced: PBMCs. These receptors all stem from a woman aged 55 to 70 in good health and CMV-seronegative.

The chain carries TRBV18 and TRBJ1-1; D perhaps matches TRBD1 (5 bases). Germline-derived CDR1 and CDR2 are KGHSH and LQKENI. This CDR3 contains 16 residues. Trimming shortened V by 2 bases and J by 0 bases, and 13 bases separated the two germline ends. The CDR3 region has the DNA TGTGCCAGCTCACCATCCGCAGGGAGGGTGAACACTGAAGCTTTCTTT. This translates into CASSPSAGRVNTEAFF.

The V gene is TRBV20-1, the J gene TRBJ1-1, with no clear D. In germline, CDR1 is DFQATT, CDR2 SNEGSKA (reference sequence). With 6 bases removed from V and 2 bases from J, the gap between germline ends came to 7 bases. The CDR3 extends over 11 amino acids. CDR3 nucleotide sequence: TGCAGTGCCAAGAGTAACACTGAAGCTTTCTTT. Protein: CSAKSNTEAFF.

V and J are TRBV7-9 and TRBJ1-1, with TRBD1 matching 8 bases. The CDR3 has 13 residues. V lost 6 bases and J lost 6; bases outside the gene matches: 6. Germline V gene lookup returns CDR1 SEHNR and CDR2 FQNEAQ (reference sequence). The CDR3 nucleotides are TGTGCCAGCAGTAGACAGGGGAATGCTGAAGCTTTCTTT. Protein product: CASSRQGNAEAFF.

This chain uses TRBV4-1 with TRBJ2-7, with a tentative D call TRBD1 (6 bases). The CDR3 is 13 amino acids. Trimming pared 8 bases from V and 1 base from J, leaving 12 bases between. Per the germline V gene, CDR1 is MGHRA and CDR2 is YSYEKL. The CDR3 is CASGDKRSYEQYF. The CDR3 DNA reads TGCGCCAGCGGGGACAAGAGGTCCTACGAGCAGTACTTC.

V gene TRBV21-1 combines with J gene TRBJ2-7; TRBD2, the D gene given by the table, was not confirmed from the DNA. TRBV21-1 is given as a pseudogene. The CDR3 has 12 residues. In DNA form, the CDR3 reads TGTGCCAGCAGGGCGGGAGCCTACGAGCAGTACTTC. Encoded protein: CASRAGAYEQYF.

The V gene is TRBV5-1, the J gene TRBJ1-1; D might be TRBD1 (6 bases). The germline V and J ends were trimmed by 0 bases and 8 bases, with 23 bases remaining between them. The CDR3 is 17 residues long. Germline-derived CDR1 and CDR2 are SGHRS and YFSETQ. CDR3 DNA: TGCGCCAGCAGCTTGGAAACGGTGGGGTACAGGGAAGGGGAAGCTTTCTTT. This translates into CASSLETVGYREGEAFF.

CDR3 loop: CSVEPGQGRGYTF. The CDR3, as DNA: TGCAGCGTTGAGCCGGGACAGGGGCGAGGCTACACCTTC. The chain carries TRBV29-1 and TRBJ1-2, with 10 bases matching TRBD1. The CDR3 covers 13 residues. Germline trimming cut 3 bases from V and 8 bases from J; bases unmatched to any gene: 6. Germline CDR1 SQVTM, CDR2 ANQGSEA.

V and J are TRBV27 and TRBJ2-7, with 7 nucleotides matching TRBD1. The ends lost 5 bases at V and 2 bases at J; junction bases unmatched: 3. CDR1 is MNHEY, CDR2 SMNVEV, per germline (reference sequence). This CDR3 comprises 13 residues. This CDR3 is CASSLQGTYEQYF. In nucleotides, the CDR3 is TGTGCCAGCAGTCTACAGGGGACCTACGAGCAGTACTTC.

This rearrangement joins TRBV29-1 to TRBJ2-5, with a weak D call TRBD1 (5 bases). The CDR3 runs to 13 residues. Germline V gives CDR1 SQVTM, CDR2 ANQGSEA. V lost 8 bases to trimming and J lost 4 bases, with 17 bases between them. The CDR3 loop reads CSSGRASGETQYF. The CDR3 region has the DNA TGCAGCTCGGGCAGGGCTAGTGGAGAGACCCAGTACTTC. Based on the CDR3 plus reference TRBV29-1 and TRBJ2-5, the full variable domain is SAVISQKPSRDICQRGTSLTIQCQVDSQVTMMFWYRQQPGQSLTLIATANQGSEATYESGFVIDKFPISRPNLTFSTLTVSNMSPEDSSIYLCSSGRASGETQYFGPGTRLLVL.

The CDR3 nucleotides read TGTGCCAGCGCCACTATCAGGGGCAATGAGCAGTTCTTC. Translating it yields CASATIRGNEQFF. The chain combines TRBV5-6 with TRBJ2-1; possible D gene TRBD1, 6 bases. CDR3 size: 13 residues. V lost 7 bases, J lost 6 bases, and 14 bases lay in between. Germline V gives CDR1 SGHDT, CDR2 YYEEEE. The full variable domain, completed using reference TRBV5-6 and TRBJ2-1, is DAGVTQSPTHLIKTRGQQVTLRCSPKSGHDTVSWYQQALGQGPQFIFQYYEEEERQRGNFPDRFSGHQFPNYSSELNVNALLLGDSALYLCASATIRGNEQFFGPGTRLTVL.

The chain employs TRBV11-2 and TRBJ1-2, with 7 bases lining up with TRBD1. The germline gives CDR1 SGHAT, CDR2 FQNNGV. The V and J ends lost 0 bases and 4 bases, in that order; junction bases with no gene match: 5. The CDR3 consists of 15 residues. The CDR3 loop is CASSLDGGQFYGYTF. Written as DNA, the CDR3 is TGTGCCAGCAGCTTAGATGGGGGACAGTTCTATGGCTACACCTTC.

Notes on this clone: The same CDR3 is also encoded by other DNA sequences in this sample. The CDR3: CASSLTGDTEAFF. Here the CDR3 DNA reads TGTGCCAGCTCATTGACAGGCGACACTGAAGCTTTCTTT. The J gene is TRBJ1-1, the V gene TRBV18, with a possible D match to TRBD1 (6 bases). The germline CDR1 and CDR2 sequences are KGHSH and LQKENI. Trimming removed 5 bases at V and 3 bases at J, with 10 bases between. The CDR3 is made up of 13 amino acids.

Points on this clone: Other nucleotide sequences from this sample produce the same CDR3. V is TRBV7-2 and J is TRBJ1-2; 9 nucleotides agree with TRBD1. The CDR3 totals 13 residues. The V gene's germline CDR1 is SGHTA and CDR2 FQGNSA. J was trimmed by 4 bases and V by 4 bases; bases with no gene match: 1. CDR3 DNA: TGTGCCAGCAGCTCGGGACAGGGCTATGGCTACACCTTC. It yields the protein CASSSGQGYGYTF.

The V gene is TRBV5-6, the J gene TRBJ2-1; TRBD1 matches 12 bases. The V segment lost 0 bases and the J segment 8 bases; nucleotides outside the gene matches: 9. Germline values: CDR1 SGHDT, CDR2 YYEEEE. CDR3 length: 17 residues. The CDR3 DNA reads as TGTGCCAGCAGCTTGGTTACCGGGACAGGGGGCATCCATGAGCAGTTCTTC. Translation: CASSLVTGTGGIHEQFF.

Of note for this clone: Other DNA sequences from this sample encode an identical CDR3 as well. V and J are TRBV18 and TRBJ1-5; D gene uncertain. The germline CDR1 and CDR2 sequences are KGHSH and LQKENI. V lost 3 bases, J lost 4 bases, and 10 bases lay in between. The CDR3 sequence is 14 residues long. The CDR3 coding sequence is TGTGCCAGCTCACCGGCGGGCGGTAATCAGCCCCAGCATTTT. Translation: CASSPAGGNQPQHF.

V usage is TRBV7-3 and J usage is TRBJ2-7, with a tentative D call TRBD2 (5 bases). The CDR3 has 15 residues. Per the germline V gene, CDR1 is SGHTA and CDR2 is FQGTGA. V lost 2 bases to trimming and J lost 0 bases, with 11 bases between them. Here the CDR3 reads CASSLEAGSSYEQYF. The CDR3 DNA is TGTGCCAGCAGCTTAGAGGCGGGCAGCTCCTACGAGCAGTACTTC.

The chain links TRBV10-1 to TRBJ1-1; no reliable D call. Trimming stripped 0 bases from V and 1 base from J, with 6 bases between. Germline loops: CDR1 WNHNN, CDR2 SYGVQD (reference sequence). The CDR3 runs to 14 residues. CDR3 DNA sequence: TGCGCCAGCAGTGAGTCGCCCAGGAACACTGAAGCTTTCTTT. Protein product: CASSESPRNTEAFF.

The chain couples TRBV5-1 to TRBJ2-7; 9 nucleotides match TRBD2. The CDR3 covers 14 residues. Germline values: CDR1 SGHRS, CDR2 YFSETQ. Germline trimming cut 0 bases from V and 4 bases from J; bases unmatched to any gene: 2. The CDR3 is CASSLETSGYEQYF. As DNA, the CDR3 is TGCGCCAGCAGCTTGGAGACTAGCGGTTACGAGCAGTACTTC.